A single sample is the source of the 10 T cell receptor beta chains below, sequenced in a study of cytomegalovirus exposure and HLA in healthy donors. PCR amplification relied on 60 Vbeta primers (plus 13 Jbeta primers). Using immunoSEQ multiplex PCR, the repertoire was profiled, and TCRdb retains in-frame clones only, with some absent. The sample consists of about 89,000 clones, 85% of them appearing once. The sequencing sample was made of PBMCs. The receptors shown here come from a man between 40 and 49 years old in good health and CMV-seropositive.

The CDR3 bases are TGCGCCAGCAGCTTGGAAGGGCGACAGCCCTATGGCTACACCTTC. It yields the protein CASSLEGRQPYGYTF. The V call is TRBV5-1, the J call TRBJ1-2, with TRBD1 as a possible D gene (5 bases). V was cut by 0 bases and J by 4 bases, with 13 bases left in between. This CDR3 is built from 15 residues. The germline gives CDR1 SGHRS, CDR2 YFSETQ. Using reference TRBV5-1 and TRBJ1-2 for the parts outside the CDR3, the full variable domain is KAGVTQTPRYLIKTRGQQVTLSCSPISGHRSVSWYQQTPGQGLQFLFEYFSETQRNKGNFPGRFSGRQFSNSRSEMNVSTLELGDSALYLCASSLEGRQPYGYTFGSGTRLTVV.

The V and J genes are TRBV28 and TRBJ2-1; maybe TRBD1 (6 bases). Germline V CDR1 and CDR2: MDHEN, SYDVKM. The CDR3 consists of 13 residues. Trimming cost V 11 bases and J 5 bases, with 16 bases left between them. DNA for the CDR3: TGTGCCCTAGGGGCAGGGGACAACAATGAGCAGTTCTTC. Amino acids: CALGAGDNNEQFF.

The gene calls are TRBV5-1 and TRBJ1-4; D call uncertain. The CDR3 spans 14 residues. Germline V gene data show CDR1 as SGHRS and CDR2 as YFSETQ. V was pared by 2 bases and J by 8 bases, with 13 bases between. Here the CDR3 DNA reads TGCGCCAGCAGCTTCGCGGCCAGAGGGGAAAAACTGTTTTTT. Its protein is CASSFAARGEKLFF. Drawing the rest from reference TRBV5-1 and TRBJ1-4, the complete variable domain is KAGVTQTPRYLIKTRGQQVTLSCSPISGHRSVSWYQQTPGQGLQFLFEYFSETQRNKGNFPGRFSGRQFSNSRSEMNVSTLELGDSALYLCASSFAARGEKLFFGSGTQLSVL.

This clone showed up just a few times. The chain uses TRBV14 and TRBJ1-3, with a weak D call TRBD1 (5 bases). This CDR3 is built from 15 residues. Trimming pared 2 bases from V and 4 bases from J, leaving 12 bases between. CDR1 is SGHDN and CDR2 is FVKESK in the germline V gene. The CDR3 nucleotides read TGTGCCAGCAGCCAATCCAGGGCACCAGGAAACACCATATATTTT. Amino acid sequence: CASSQSRAPGNTIYF.

CDR3 in DNA: TGTGCCAGCTTTGGGGGGGCCCGGCAGCCCCAGCATTTT. Protein: CASFGGARQPQHF. The gene calls are TRBV6-1 and TRBJ1-5; perhaps TRBD1 as D (6 bases). There are 13 residues in the CDR3. Germline CDR1 MNHNS, CDR2 SASEGT. Between the trimmed V and J ends, which lost 8 bases and 7 bases, there was a span of 15 bases.

The chain recombines TRBV19 with TRBJ2-2, with 8 nucleotides matching TRBD1. The CDR3 contains 13 residues. CDR1 and CDR2 from the germline V gene are LNHDA and SQIVND (reference sequence). Here the CDR3 DNA reads TGTGCTTCTAGACAGGGGAGTTACGGGGAGCTGTTTTTT. Translation gives CASRQGSYGELFF.

The chain links TRBV7-9 to TRBJ2-5; no clear D. Germline V gives CDR1 SEHNR, CDR2 FQNEAQ (reference sequence). V was cut by 1 base and J by 4 bases, with 7 bases left in between. The CDR3 contains 13 residues. CDR3 loop: CASSLGSGETQYF. The CDR3 DNA reads TGTGCCAGCAGCTTAGGTTCAGGAGAGACCCAGTACTTC.

The chain has TRBV29-1 and TRBJ2-5, with D unclear. The V end lost 4 bases, the J end lost 5 bases, and 11 bases lay between the germline ends. Per germline, CDR1 SQVTM and CDR2 ANQGSEA. CDR3 size: 12 residues. The CDR3 coding sequence is TGCAGCGTTGGACTTGCAATGGAGACCCAGTACTTC. This sequence encodes CSVGLAMETQYF. Full variable domain (remainder filled in from reference TRBV29-1 and TRBJ2-5): SAVISQKPSRDICQRGTSLTIQCQVDSQVTMMFWYRQQPGQSLTLIATANQGSEATYESGFVIDKFPISRPNLTFSTLTVSNMSPEDSSIYLCSVGLAMETQYFGPGTRLLVL.

The chain uses TRBV9 and TRBJ2-7; 8 positions match TRBD1. The V gene's germline CDR1 is SGDLS and CDR2 YYNGEE. After removal of 3 bases from V and 3 bases from J, the junction contained 5 bases not matched to a gene. This CDR3 is 14 amino acids long. CDR3 sequence: CASSERTGNYEQYF. The CDR3 nucleotides are TGTGCCAGCAGCGAGCGGACAGGGAACTACGAGCAGTACTTC. Full variable domain (outside the CDR3, taken from reference TRBV9 and TRBJ2-7): DSGVTQTPKHLITATGQRVTLRCSPRSGDLSVYWYQQSLDQGLQFLIQYYNGEERAKGNILERFSAQQFPDLHSELNLSSLELGDSALYFCASSERTGNYEQYFGPGTRLTVT.

This clone was recorded a few times. The chain combines TRBV29-1 with TRBJ2-3; D may be TRBD1 (6 bases). V was clipped by 1 base and J by 0 bases, with 23 bases between them. Germline CDR1 reads SQVTM; CDR2 reads ANQGSEA. CDR3 length equals 19 residues. CDR3 nucleotide sequence: TGCAGCGTTGAAGGGGGGCTCTTAGCTTCCGAGGCTAGCACAGATACGCAGTATTTT. As protein: CSVEGGLLASEASTDTQYF.